Given below is one T cell receptor beta chain in context. The antigen is not known. This sample is part of a study of PD-1 blockade in mismatch repair-deficient tumors. Study context: Patients had 12 mismatch repair-deficient cancer types, all previously treated and progressing. Study-level points and caveats: After pembrolizumab, tumor-resident clones rose rapidly, then generally contracted before radiologic responses.

The CDR3 loop spans 15 amino acids. The V gene's germline CDR1 is MNHEY and CDR2 SVGAGI. Losses at the gene ends were 6 bases for V and 0 bases for J; bases not matched to a gene: 5. The protocol was immunoSEQ multiplex PCR, while the TCRdb copy is restricted to in-frame clones and leaves out a portion. The table shows 130,000 or so clones, with roughly 86% occurring only once. The material sequenced was peripheral blood, taken 44 weeks after starting pembrolizumab. V and J are TRBV6-5 and TRBJ2-1; 7 bases align to TRBD1. The receptor was derived from an adult with mismatch repair-deficient cancer. CDR3 sequence reads: CASSYGTASYNEQFF. In DNA form, the CDR3 reads TGTGCCAGCAGCTATGGGACAGCCTCCTACAATGAGCAGTTCTTC.